The 30 T cell receptor beta chains below were found in one sample sequenced in a study of cytomegalovirus exposure and HLA in healthy donors. The method was immunoSEQ multiplex PCR; TCRdb's version includes in-frame clones alone and lacks a portion of them. The table includes 150,000 to 200,000 clones, about nine tenths detected once. The sequenced material came from PBMCs. Receptors originate from a man younger than 35 in good health and CMV-seropositive.

In this sample, this clone turned up once. The gene calls are TRBV18 and TRBJ2-1, with a possible D match to TRBD2 (6 bases). Per germline, CDR1 KGHSH and CDR2 LQKENI. CDR3 length equals 14 residues. Trimming removed 6 bases at V and 2 bases at J, with 11 bases between. CDR3 in amino acids: CASSASVPYNEQFF. The CDR3 nucleotides read TGTGCCAGCTCCGCTAGCGTGCCCTACAATGAGCAGTTCTTC.

CDR3 residues: CASSLGLGQTVNEKLFF. CDR3 nucleotides: TGTGCCAGCAGTTTAGGGTTGGGACAGACCGTTAATGAAAAACTGTTTTTT. J is TRBJ1-4 and V is TRBV28; 7 nucleotides align to TRBD1. V lost 2 bases to trimming and J lost 4 bases; unmatched junction nucleotides: 10. This CDR3 spans 17 amino acids. CDR1 and CDR2 (germline): MDHEN, SYDVKM.

The chain is built from TRBV9 and TRBJ2-5; 7 bases align to TRBD2. Germline CDR1 reads SGDLS; CDR2 reads YYNGEE. V was pared by 2 bases and J by 1 base, with 11 bases of the junction left unmatched. This CDR3 is built from 17 residues. The CDR3 bases are TGTGCCAGCAGCGTCCGACCTAGCGGCCGAACCCAAGAGACCCAGTACTTC. Residues: CASSVRPSGRTQETQYF. Looking up the rest from reference TRBV9 and TRBJ2-5 gives the full variable domain: DSGVTQTPKHLITATGQRVTLRCSPRSGDLSVYWYQQSLDQGLQFLIQYYNGEERAKGNILERFSAQQFPDLHSELNLSSLELGDSALYFCASSVRPSGRTQETQYFGPGTRLLVL.

This CDR3 reads CASSIQGVTSSYEQYF. In DNA form, the CDR3 reads TGCGCCAGCAGCATTCAGGGGGTTACCAGCTCTTACGAGCAGTACTTC. The rearrangement uses TRBV5-1 and TRBJ2-7; 7 bases fit TRBD1. The germline CDR1 and CDR2 sequences are SGHRS and YFSETQ. The CDR3 is made up of 16 amino acids. V shed 4 bases and J 4 bases; nucleotides not matched to a gene: 14.

J is TRBJ1-1 and V is TRBV18; D gene unclear. Germline CDR1 is KGHSH and CDR2 is LQKENI. V gave up 5 bases and J gave up 7 bases, with 11 bases separating them. CDR3 length equals 12 residues. The CDR3 DNA reads TGTGCCAGCTCAGTTGGAAGCGGTGAAGCTTTCTTT. This encodes CASSVGSGEAFF.

V usage is TRBV30 and J usage is TRBJ2-7; a weak D match, TRBD2 (6 bases). The V gene's germline CDR1 is GTSNPN and CDR2 SVGIG (reference sequence). The length of the CDR3 is 18 residues. The ends were cut back, 0 bases at V and 3 bases at J, with 24 bases in the middle. CDR3 amino acids: CAWSVDYLSDGHVYEQYF. The CDR3 DNA reads as TGTGCCTGGAGTGTGGACTACCTTTCCGACGGGCACGTCTACGAGCAGTACTTC.

The rearrangement links TRBV6-1 to TRBJ2-7; D unresolved. CDR3 size: 15 residues. Trimming took off 4 bases at V and 1 base at J, with 14 bases between the two ends. Germline-derived CDR1 and CDR2 are MNHNS and SASEGT. The CDR3, as DNA: TGTGCCAGCAGTGTCGTGGAGATGCCGTCCTACGAGCAGTACTTC. This codes for CASSVVEMPSYEQYF.

The chain uses TRBV2 and TRBJ2-7, with D possibly being TRBD1 (6 bases). Germline-derived CDR1 and CDR2 are SNHLY and FYNNEI. The CDR3 has 14 residues. Deletions cut 7 bases from V and 3 bases from J, with 16 bases between. The CDR3 nucleotides read TGTGCCAGCAACAGGGTGGGCATTGGCTACGAGCAGTACTTC. Amino acids: CASNRVGIGYEQYF.

The V gene is TRBV4-1, the J gene TRBJ2-1; 13 nucleotides line up with TRBD2. The CDR3 consists of 16 residues. Germline lookup yields CDR1 MGHRA and CDR2 YSYEKL. With V trimmed by 4 bases and J by 4 bases, 4 bases remained unmatched. Here the CDR3 DNA reads TGCGCCAGCAGCCTACTGGGACTAGCGGGATACAATGAGCAGTTCTTC. Protein sequence: CASSLLGLAGYNEQFF.

The V and J genes are TRBV11-2 and TRBJ2-1; a weak D match, TRBD1 (6 bases). V was pared by 7 bases and J by 0 bases, with 10 bases between. The CDR3 is made up of 14 amino acids. Germline-derived CDR1 and CDR2 are SGHAT and FQNNGV. The chain's CDR3 is CASTGQSSYNEQFF. CDR3 DNA: TGTGCCAGCACGGGACAAAGCTCCTACAATGAGCAGTTCTTC.

This clone has only one observation. The chain joins TRBV6-1 to TRBJ1-2, with 8 bases fitting TRBD1. Germline V gene lookup returns CDR1 MNHNS and CDR2 SASEGT. With 5 bases clipped from V and 4 bases from J, the junction kept 9 bases outside the gene matches. This CDR3 comprises 15 residues. The CDR3: CASSQNRGIGYGYTF. For the CDR3, the DNA is TGTGCCAGCAGTCAAAACAGGGGGATAGGCTATGGCTACACCTTC.

This chain connects TRBV19 to TRBJ2-7; tentatively, D is TRBD1 (5 bases). The CDR3 contains 14 residues. The germline gives CDR1 LNHDA, CDR2 SQIVND (reference sequence). V was shortened by 1 base and J by 3 bases, with 10 bases between the two germline ends. Here the CDR3 reads CASSIGQGDYEQYF. The CDR3 DNA follows: TGTGCCAGTAGTATAGGCCAAGGGGACTACGAGCAGTACTTC.

CDR3 bases: TGTGCCAGCGGTCTGACCGGGATCTACGAGCAGTACTTC. This codes for CASGLTGIYEQYF. V usage is TRBV7-9 and J usage is TRBJ2-7, with D tentatively TRBD2 (5 bases). The CDR3 loop spans 13 amino acids. The germline V gene encodes CDR1 SEHNR and CDR2 FQNEAQ (reference sequence). The V end was cut by 8 bases, the J end by 3 bases, with 14 bases between. Full variable domain (missing parts from reference TRBV7-9 and TRBJ2-7): DTGVSQNPRHKITKRGQNVTFRCDPISEHNRLYWYRQTLGQGPEFLTYFQNEAQLEKSRLLSDRFSAERPKGSFSTLEIQRTEQGDSAMYLCASGLTGIYEQYFGPGTRLTVT.

The chain combines TRBV29-1 with TRBJ2-6; D gene unclear. The CDR3 extends over 16 amino acids. Trimming took 0 bases from V and 0 from J, leaving 9 bases between them. The germline CDR1 and CDR2 sequences are SQVTM and ANQGSEA. The CDR3 nucleotides are TGCAGCGTTGAAGACAGGCAATACTCTGGGGCCAACGTCCTGACTTTC. It yields the protein CSVEDRQYSGANVLTF.

CDR3 loop: CASSQLSTGRETQYF. The CDR3 DNA sequence: TGCGCCAGCAGCCAACTTTCGACAGGGCGGGAGACCCAGTACTTC. This chain connects TRBV4-1 to TRBJ2-5, with 7 bases identical to TRBD1. CDR1 and CDR2 (germline): MGHRA, YSYEKL. The CDR3 is 15 amino acids. Losses at the gene ends were 2 bases for V and 5 bases for J; bases not matched to a gene: 8.

The count of this clone is one. The rearrangement uses TRBV5-4 and TRBJ1-1; D gene unclear. CDR1 is SGHNT and CDR2 is YYREEE in the germline V gene (reference sequence). The V gene lost 1 base and the J gene lost 1 base, with 5 bases spanning the gap. The CDR3 has 13 residues. This CDR3 reads CASSLTTNTEAFF. The CDR3 DNA follows: TGTGCCAGCAGCTTGACAACGAACACTGAAGCTTTCTTT.

The chain links TRBV4-2 to TRBJ2-3, with 7 bases identical to TRBD2. CDR1 and CDR2 from the germline V gene are LGHNA and YNFKEQ. V gave up 1 base and J gave up 4 bases; unmatched junction bases: 5. This CDR3 comprises 15 residues. The CDR3 loop is CASSQVIREADTQYF. CDR3 DNA: TGTGCCAGCAGCCAAGTAATTCGGGAGGCAGATACGCAGTATTTT.

This CDR3 reads CASSPTGGVEKLFF. The CDR3, as DNA: TGTGCCAGCAGCCCGACAGGGGGAGTTGAAAAACTGTTTTTT. The V call is TRBV7-9, the J call TRBJ1-4; 9 bases are a match to TRBD1. J was trimmed by 7 bases and V by 5 bases; bases with no gene match: 5. The CDR3 length is 14 residues. From germline, CDR1 is SEHNR and CDR2 FQNEAQ (reference sequence).

The gene calls are TRBV5-6 and TRBJ2-2, with a weak D call TRBD1 (5 bases). This CDR3 contains 14 residues. Trimming pared 4 bases from V and 5 bases from J, leaving 12 bases between. CDR1 and CDR2 from the germline V gene are SGHDT and YYEEEE. CDR3 bases: TGTGCCAGCAGCACGACAGATCGGACCGGGGAGCTGTTTTTT. Protein product: CASSTTDRTGELFF.

The chain carries TRBV28 and TRBJ2-5; tentatively, D is TRBD2 (5 bases). V was pared by 3 bases and J by 4 bases, with 12 bases between. CDR3 length equals 14 residues. Germline lookup yields CDR1 MDHEN and CDR2 SYDVKM. CDR3 amino acids: CASSFYGIGETQYF. In DNA, the CDR3 is TGTGCCAGCAGTTTTTACGGGATAGGAGAGACCCAGTACTTC.

The rearrangement links TRBV4-1 to TRBJ2-3, with TRBD2 as a possible D gene (6 bases). Trimming removed 1 base at V and 3 bases at J, with 11 bases between. This CDR3 region has 15 residues. Germline-derived CDR1 and CDR2 are MGHRA and YSYEKL. CDR3 nucleotides: TGCGCCAGCAGCCAAGGGAGGGTTGAAACAGATACGCAGTATTTT. Its protein product is CASSQGRVETDTQYF.

The V gene is TRBV28, the J gene TRBJ2-2; possibly TRBD1 for D (6 bases). From germline, CDR1 is MDHEN and CDR2 SYDVKM. This CDR3 region has 14 residues. Between the trimmed V and J ends, which lost 7 bases and 1 base, there was a span of 10 bases. The CDR3 sequence is CASKVQGNTGELFF. As DNA, the CDR3 is TGTGCCAGCAAAGTACAGGGGAACACCGGGGAGCTGTTTTTT.

This chain joins TRBV21-1 and TRBJ2-7; TRBD1, as called in the table, went unchecked against the DNA. TRBV21-1 is recorded as a pseudogene. CDR3 size: 12 residues. The chain's CDR3 is CASSTRTGSWYF. The DNA of the CDR3 is TGTGCCAGCAGCACGAGGACAGGGTCATGGTACTTC.

This chain links TRBV7-9 with TRBJ2-1; a weak D match, TRBD2 (5 bases). CDR3 length equals 14 residues. The V end lost 5 bases, the J end lost 4 bases, and 12 bases lay between the germline ends. CDR1 and CDR2 from the germline V gene are SEHNR and FQNEAQ (reference sequence). This CDR3 is CASSPTQRYNEQFF. As DNA, the CDR3 is TGTGCCAGCAGCCCAACGCAGCGGTACAATGAGCAGTTCTTC.

CDR3 DNA: TGTGCCAGCGGGACAGGGGGCCTTCAGCCCCAGCATTTT. It translates to CASGTGGLQPQHF. The chain is built from TRBV6-1 and TRBJ1-5; TRBD1 aligns across 12 bases. The CDR3 runs to 13 residues. Germline loops: CDR1 MNHNS, CDR2 SASEGT. Unmatched junction bases numbered 2, after V lost 8 bases and J lost 6 bases.

This clone has only one observation. The chain links TRBV11-2 to TRBJ2-5; TRBD2 might be the D (5 bases). Germline V gene lookup returns CDR1 SGHAT and CDR2 FQNNGV. Trimming left V 4 bases short and J 2 bases short, with 17 bases between. The CDR3 totals 16 residues. The CDR3 protein is CASSSSGVALQETQYF. CDR3 bases: TGTGCCAGCAGCTCATCCGGGGTGGCATTACAAGAGACCCAGTACTTC.

The chain combines TRBV27 with TRBJ2-3; the D gene is possibly TRBD2 (7 bases). This CDR3 spans 15 amino acids. Trimming took 8 bases from V and 0 from J, leaving 15 bases between them. From germline, CDR1 is MNHEY and CDR2 SMNVEV (reference sequence). The CDR3 sequence: CASRMGGLSTDTQYF. The DNA for the CDR3 is TGTGCCAGCCGTATGGGGGGGCTAAGCACAGATACGCAGTATTTT.

The chain combines TRBV2 with TRBJ2-7; 8 bases fit TRBD1. The CDR3 sequence is 11 residues long. V lost 6 bases, J lost 6 bases, and 1 base stayed unmatched. Germline V lookup: CDR1 SNHLY, CDR2 FYNNEI. CDR3 protein: CASRQGGEQYF. As DNA, the CDR3 is TGTGCCAGCAGACAGGGGGGCGAGCAGTACTTC.

The gene calls are TRBV5-1 and TRBJ2-5; the match to TRBD2 covers 8 bases. This CDR3 has 15 amino acids. From germline, CDR1 is SGHRS and CDR2 YFSETQ. With V trimmed by 0 bases and J by 1 base, 2 bases remained unmatched. For the CDR3, the DNA is TGCGCCAGCAGCTTGGGTAGCGGGACCCAAGAGACCCAGTACTTC. It yields the protein CASSLGSGTQETQYF.

The chain recombines TRBV5-4 with TRBJ1-4, with a tentative D call TRBD1 (5 bases). Trimming pared 4 bases from V and 4 bases from J, leaving 8 bases between. Germline CDR1 and CDR2: SGHNT and YYREEE (reference sequence). This CDR3 is built from 13 residues. CDR3: CASSQDSNEKLFF. In DNA form, the CDR3 reads TGTGCCAGCAGCCAAGACAGTAATGAAAAACTGTTTTTT. The full variable domain, its missing parts supplied by reference TRBV5-4 and TRBJ1-4, is ETGVTQSPTHLIKTRGQQVTLRCSSQSGHNTVSWYQQALGQGPQFIFQYYREEENGRGNFPPRFSGLQFPNYSSELNVNALELDDSALYLCASSQDSNEKLFFGSGTQLSVL.